Following are 21 T cell receptor beta chains from one sample sequenced in a study of CD8+ T cells in alopecia areata. The authors sorted pooled cutaneous lymph node cells using CD4, CD8alpha, NKG2D, NKG2ACE and other markers. In each case, RNA was isolated and then reverse transcribed into cDNA as the sequencing template. Clones were sequenced by immunoSEQ multiplex PCR, and TCRdb holds only the in-frame ones, with some missing. In total the sample includes some 18,000 clones, none of them seen once. Specimen: CD8+ T cells sorted from a lymph node. These receptors were obtained from a C3H/HeJ mouse with alopecia areata. The mice in this strain carry MHC haplotype H2-k.

This clone was observed at least ten times. These gene names are mouse names. The sequenced CDR3 bases are TGTGCCAGCGGTGAGCCACAGGGGGCGCGGGAC. Amino acid sequence: CASGEPQGARD. The CDR3, in full, reads CASGEPQGARDTQYF. V and J are TRBV13-2 and TRBJ2-5; 9 positions match TRBD1. The CDR3 goes on 4 residues after the read ends, and that part is filled in from the germline J gene. CDR1 is NNHNN and CDR2 is SYGAGS in the germline V gene (reference sequence). This CDR3 is built from 15 residues.

This clone was recorded many times. The gene names here belong to mouse. The missing CDR3 end, 4 residues past where the read stops, is filled in from the germline J gene. The chain has TRBV1 and TRBJ2-4; D may be TRBD1 (6 bases). Germline V gene sequence: CDR1 NSQYPW, CDR2 LRSPGD (reference sequence). This CDR3 is built from 15 residues. CDR3 DNA, as far as it was read: TGCACCTGCAGTGCAGATCCCAGGGGAGAAAAC. Its translation is CTCSADPRGEN. The full-length CDR3 reads as CTCSADPRGENTLYF.

This clone was observed many times. Gene names denote mouse genes. The missing CDR3 end, 4 residues past where the read stops, is filled in from the germline J gene. V usage is TRBV14 and J usage is TRBJ2-7, with D perhaps matching TRBD1 (6 bases). V lost 2 bases, J lost 0 bases, and 6 bases lay in between. This CDR3 is built from 13 residues. The germline V gene has CDR1 SGHDT and CDR2 FRDEAV. The part of the CDR3 DNA that was read is TGTGCCAGCAGTTTGGACAGCTCCTAT. It specifies CASSLDSSY. The CDR3 in its entirety is CASSLDSSYEQYF. The whole variable domain, remainder taken from reference TRBV14 and TRBJ2-7, is EAGVTQSPRYAVLQEGQAVSFWCDPISGHDTLYWYQQPRDQGPQLLVYFRDEAVIDNSQLPSDRFSAVRPKGTNSTLKIQSAKQGDTATYLCASSLDSSYEQYFGPGTRLTVL.

A word on this clone: Mouse gene names and germline throughout. The DNA ends 4 residues before the CDR3 does, and the rest of the CDR3 is filled in from the germline J gene. This chain connects TRBV13-2 to TRBJ2-1; 11 bases line up with TRBD2. Germline assignment: CDR1 NNHNN and CDR2 SYGAGS (reference sequence). The CDR3 has 15 residues. The covered CDR3 bases are TGTGCCAGCGGTGATGACTGGGGGGGCGCGGCT. Translated: CASGDDWGGAA. The entire CDR3 is CASGDDWGGAAEQFF.

As regards this clone: Genes here carry mouse names. The missing CDR3 end, 4 residues past where the read stops, is filled in from the germline J gene. The rearrangement uses TRBV19 and TRBJ2-2; D is possibly TRBD1 (5 bases). There are 15 residues in the CDR3. Germline CDR1 reads FNHDT; CDR2 reads SITEND (reference sequence). Trimming removed 0 bases at V and 4 bases at J, with 10 bases between. CDR3 sequence reads: CASSIGRAATGQLYF. CDR3 DNA, as far as it was read: TGTGCCAGCAGTATAGGCAGGGCGGCCACCGGG.

As for this clone: Gene labels here are mouse ones. The CDR3 region is CTCSAPGLGDAEQFF. CDR3 DNA (partial): TGCACCTGCAGTGCACCGGGACTGGGGGATGCT. The J gene is TRBJ2-1, the V gene TRBV1, with 11 positions matching TRBD2. The observed sequence ends 4 residues before the CDR3 terminus, with the missing tail filled in from the germline J gene. J was trimmed by 5 bases and V by 2 bases; bases with no gene match: 2. Germline-derived CDR1 and CDR2 are NSQYPW and LRSPGD (reference sequence). The CDR3 spans 15 residues.

Points on this clone: Gene names denote mouse genes. Read sequence stops 4 residues before the CDR3 end, and the germline J gene provides the missing end. The chain is built from TRBV19 and TRBJ2-7; possible D gene TRBD1, 6 bases. The germline V and J ends were trimmed by 4 bases and 0 bases, with 8 bases remaining between them. There are 13 residues in the CDR3. CDR1 FNHDT and CDR2 SITEND come from the germline V gene (reference sequence). CDR3 region: CASSLTGSYEQYF. The CDR3 bases that were read are TGTGCCAGCAGTCTGACAGGCTCCTAT.

At least ten counts were recorded for this clone. Gene labels here are mouse ones. With the read ending 4 residues before the CDR3 end, the germline J gene is used to fill in that end. This chain links TRBV13-3 with TRBJ2-2; 8 bases match TRBD1. Germline loops: CDR1 NNHDY, CDR2 SYVADS. There are 16 residues in the CDR3. V gave up 2 bases and J gave up 1 base; unmatched junction bases: 4. CDR3 bases read: TGTGCCAGCAGTGAGCCCGGGACAGGAAACACCGGG. It is translated as CASSEPGTGNTG. The full CDR3 reads CASSEPGTGNTGQLYF.

A note on this clone: Any gene name here is a mouse gene name. The read comes to an end 4 residues before the CDR3 does, leaving the germline J gene to fill in the end. V and J are TRBV1 and TRBJ2-7, with no clear D. Germline loops: CDR1 NSQYPW, CDR2 LRSPGD (reference sequence). This CDR3 has 12 amino acids. The part of the CDR3 DNA that was read is TGCACCTGCAGCGCCCCGCTGCAT. Protein: CTCSAPLH. The whole CDR3 reads CTCSAPLHEQYF.

Remarks on this clone: Gene names follow the mouse nomenclature. The read comes to an end 4 residues before the CDR3 does, leaving the germline J gene to fill in the end. The genes are TRBV19 and TRBJ2-7; the D gene is possibly TRBD1 (5 bases). This CDR3 has 12 amino acids. CDR1 FNHDT and CDR2 SITEND come from the germline V gene (reference sequence). CDR3 residues: CASSATEYEQYF. The sequenced CDR3 bases are TGTGCCAGCAGTGCGACAGAATAT.

In its sample, this clone was seen a few times. Genes and germline come from the mouse. The CDR3 end is not reached by the read, which stops 4 residues before it; the germline J gene fills it in. This chain joins TRBV13-1 and TRBJ1-2; 8 positions match TRBD1. The CDR3 totals 12 residues. Looked up from germline, CDR1 is NSHNY and CDR2 is SYGAGN. The CDR3 bases that were read are TGTGCCAGCAGTGGGACAGGGAAC. It yields the protein CASSGTGN. The complete CDR3 protein is CASSGTGNDYTF.

This clone was picked up many times. Mouse names are used for the genes. The sequenced fragment ends 4 residues before the CDR3 boundary, so the rest is inferred from the germline J gene. V is TRBV1 and J is TRBJ1-4; D possibly corresponds to TRBD1 (6 bases). From germline, CDR1 is NSQYPW and CDR2 LRSPGD (reference sequence). Trimming stripped 4 bases from V and 2 bases from J, with 8 bases between. The CDR3 length is 14 residues. The CDR3 sequence is CTCSGDTSNERLFF. The sequenced part of the CDR3 DNA is TGCACCTGCAGTGGGGACACATCCAACGAA.

Notes on this clone: Gene names follow the mouse nomenclature. The DNA ends 4 residues before the CDR3 does, and the rest of the CDR3 is filled in from the germline J gene. The chain has TRBV14 and TRBJ2-2; a possible D gene is TRBD1 (5 bases). Trimming cost V 2 bases and J 2 bases, with 10 bases left between them. Germline CDR1 SGHDT, CDR2 FRDEAV. The CDR3 covers 15 residues. The sequenced part of the CDR3 DNA is TGTGCCAGCAGTTTGCCAGGGAGCAACACCGGG. This translates into CASSLPGSNTG. The complete CDR3 protein is CASSLPGSNTGQLYF.

About this clone itself: The gene names given are mouse names. The CDR3 is cut off 4 residues early in the read; its end comes from the germline J gene. The chain carries TRBV19 and TRBJ2-1, with 9 nucleotides matching TRBD1. Germline CDR1 is FNHDT and CDR2 is SITEND (reference sequence). The V segment lost 0 bases and the J segment 3 bases; nucleotides outside the gene matches: 1. CDR3 size: 15 residues. CDR3 protein: CASSIGDRVYAEQFF. The part of the CDR3 DNA that was read is TGTGCCAGCAGTATAGGGGACAGGGTCTATGCT.

This clone was counted between two and nine times. Mouse gene names and germline throughout. The read ends 4 residues shy of where the CDR3 ends; the end is completed using the germline J gene. The rearrangement uses TRBV14 and TRBJ2-1; 8 bases map to TRBD2. Germline V gives CDR1 SGHDT, CDR2 FRDEAV. Trimming at V came to 5 bases and at J to 1 base, leaving 2 bases not matched to a gene. This CDR3 has 14 residues. This CDR3 is CASSPGGNYAEQFF. The part of the CDR3 DNA that was read is TGTGCCAGCAGCCCTGGGGGGAACTATGCT.

This clone showed up just a few times. These gene names are mouse names. The read terminates 4 residues before the CDR3 end, so the remaining end is supplied by the germline J gene. This rearrangement joins TRBV1 to TRBJ2-7; 7 bases are a match to TRBD1. The CDR3 runs 13 residues. J lost 3 bases, V lost 3 bases, and 2 bases had no gene match. Germline lookup yields CDR1 NSQYPW and CDR2 LRSPGD (reference sequence). Incomplete CDR3 DNA: TGCACCTGCAGTGCTGACAGGGACTAT. This encodes CTCSADRDY. The CDR3, in full, reads CTCSADRDYEQYF.

In this sample, this clone turned up many times. Mouse names are used for the genes. The read ends 4 residues early relative to the CDR3; the germline J gene fills the gap. V usage is TRBV13-3 and J usage is TRBJ2-4; maybe TRBD1 (5 bases). Germline V gene sequence: CDR1 NNHDY, CDR2 SYVADS. The CDR3 totals 13 residues. CDR3 DNA (partial): TGTGCCAGCAGTGATGCAGACAGAAAC. Its translation: CASSDADRN. The CDR3, in full, reads CASSDADRNTLYF.

Comments on this clone: These gene names are mouse names. The DNA ends 4 residues before the CDR3 does, and the rest of the CDR3 is filled in from the germline J gene. The V and J genes are TRBV19 and TRBJ2-4; the match to TRBD2 covers 10 bases. The V segment lost 1 base and the J segment 0 bases; nucleotides outside the gene matches: 2. CDR3 size: 16 residues. Per germline, CDR1 FNHDT and CDR2 SITEND (reference sequence). CDR3 DNA, as far as it was read: TGTGCCAGCAGTATACTGGGGGGGCGCAGTCAAAAC. Protein sequence: CASSILGGRSQN. The full-length CDR3 reads as CASSILGGRSQNTLYF.

This clone was seen repeatedly, ten times or more. Here the gene names and germline are mouse. The read ends 4 residues shy of where the CDR3 ends; the end is completed using the germline J gene. The rearrangement joins TRBV1 to TRBJ2-2, with 11 bases identical to TRBD1. The V and J ends lost 0 bases and 4 bases, in that order; junction bases with no gene match: 1. Germline V gene sequence: CDR1 NSQYPW, CDR2 LRSPGD (reference sequence). The CDR3 is 16 amino acids. The CDR3 is CTCSAEGTGGTGQLYF. CDR3 DNA (partial): TGCACCTGCAGTGCAGAGGGGACAGGGGGCACCGGG.

This clone appeared a few times. The genes are named according to mouse. Sequencing ends 4 residues short of the CDR3 end; the germline J gene provides the rest. This sequence joins TRBV5 and TRBJ2-7; 7 bases fit TRBD2. CDR1 is LGHNA, CDR2 YNLKQL, per germline (reference sequence). V lost 2 bases, J lost 0 bases, and 4 bases stayed unmatched. The CDR3 has 15 residues. The chain's CDR3 is CASSQNWGHSYEQYF. The covered CDR3 bases are TGTGCCAGCAGCCAAAACTGGGGTCACTCCTAT.

A word on this clone: Being one base from a much bigger clone, this may be a read error. All gene names here are mouse names. Read sequence stops 4 residues before the CDR3 end, and the germline J gene provides the missing end. The chain is built from TRBV13-1 and TRBJ2-7, with TRBD1 matching over 10 bases. Per the germline V gene, CDR1 is NSHNY and CDR2 is SYGAGN. The CDR3 consists of 14 residues. J was trimmed by 0 bases and V by 3 bases; bases with no gene match: 0. The CDR3 loop reads CASSGTGGSYEQYF. CDR3 DNA, as far as it was read: TGTGCCAGCAGTGGGACAGGGGGCTCCTAT.